The 18 T cell receptor beta chains reported below all come from one sample, sequenced in a study of shared clonotypes between healthy human individuals. Only in-frame clones appear in the TCRdb table, and some are missing; sequencing was by immunoSEQ multiplex PCR. The repertoire has roughly 2.6 million clones, more than 90% of them found once; the top ten carry over 0.12%. Sequencing was carried out using naive CD4+ T cells sorted from blood. Subset defined: CD45RA+ positively selected. The receptors were gathered from a man aged 18 to 29 in good health.

The sample holds one count of this clone. Other DNA sequences within the sample encode an identical CDR3. V usage is TRBV19 and J usage is TRBJ2-3; TRBD2 aligns across 9 bases. CDR1 and CDR2 from the germline V gene are LNHDA and SQIVND (reference sequence). CDR3 size: 15 residues. Trimming removed 3 bases from V and 2 bases from J; junction bases left unmatched: 3. The CDR3 loop reads CASSILAGVTDTQYF. The CDR3 nucleotides are TGTGCCAGTAGTATCTTAGCGGGGGTCACAGATACGCAGTATTTT.

The chain employs TRBV5-8 and TRBJ2-2; no clear D gene. The CDR3 is made up of 14 amino acids. Germline CDR1 SGHTS, CDR2 YDEGEE. V lost 6 bases to trimming and J lost 2 bases, with 11 bases between them. CDR3 region: CASKSLDNTGELFF. DNA of the CDR3: TGTGCCAGCAAATCGCTAGACAACACCGGGGAGCTGTTTTTT.

The V call is TRBV6-5, the J call TRBJ2-5, with D hard to call. Per the germline V gene, CDR1 is MNHEY and CDR2 is SVGAGI. Trimming removed 8 bases at V and 4 bases at J, with 8 bases between. This CDR3 spans 11 amino acids. In DNA, the CDR3 is TGTGCCAGCGCCCAAGGAGAGACCCAGTACTTC. This sequence encodes CASAQGETQYF.

This chain joins TRBV25-1 and TRBJ1-3; D not resolved. The V gene's germline CDR1 is MGHDK and CDR2 SYGVNS. There are 12 residues in the CDR3. Trimming left V 8 bases short and J 0 bases short, with 5 bases between. The CDR3 here is CASWSSGNTIYF. The CDR3 DNA is TGTGCCAGCTGGAGCTCTGGAAACACCATATATTTT.

The chain has TRBV25-1 and TRBJ2-3; TRBD2 matches at 10 bases. CDR1 and CDR2 (germline): MGHDK, SYGVNS. The CDR3 covers 15 residues. J gave up 6 bases and V 6 bases, and 9 bases lay outside the gene matches. The CDR3, as DNA: TGTGCCAGCAGCCTTTTAGCGGGGGGTCGTGATACGCAGTATTTT. It translates to CASSLLAGGRDTQYF.

J is TRBJ2-3 and V is TRBV28, with a possible D match to TRBD1 (6 bases). The CDR3 is 16 amino acids. V shed 6 bases and J shed 0 bases, with 16 bases lying between them. Germline V lookup: CDR1 MDHEN, CDR2 SYDVKM. The CDR3 reads CASSSPGHGSTDTQYF. DNA for the CDR3: TGTGCCAGCAGCTCCCCGGGACATGGGAGCACAGATACGCAGTATTTT.

The chain combines TRBV6-1 with TRBJ1-3, with D unresolved. Deletions cut 1 base from V and 0 bases from J, with 10 bases between. The germline V gene encodes CDR1 MNHNS and CDR2 SASEGT. CDR3 length: 16 residues. The CDR3 nucleotides are TGTGCCAGCAGTGAAGTTTGGGCAAGCTCTGGAAACACCATATATTTT. The encoded protein is CASSEVWASSGNTIYF.

The V and J genes are TRBV4-1 and TRBJ1-4, with D maybe TRBD1 (5 bases). The CDR3 spans 16 residues. CDR1 MGHRA and CDR2 YSYEKL come from the germline V gene. The V end lost 0 bases, the J end lost 4 bases, and 12 bases lay between the germline ends. CDR3 amino acids: CASSQDGGAHNEKLFF. The CDR3 region has the DNA TGCGCCAGCAGCCAAGATGGAGGGGCCCATAATGAAAAACTGTTTTTT.

This clone has a single count. The chain joins TRBV11-3 to TRBJ2-1; D is possibly TRBD2 (6 bases). V shed 0 bases and J shed 12 bases, with 15 bases lying between them. CDR3 length equals 14 residues. Germline loops: CDR1 SGHNT, CDR2 YENEEA. The CDR3 reads CASSLDQASARQFF. The DNA for the CDR3 is TGTGCCAGCAGCTTAGATCAAGCTAGCGCGCGGCAGTTCTTC.

V gene TRBV25-1 combines with J gene TRBJ2-3; D is unresolved. The CDR3 runs to 15 residues. V lost 5 bases, J lost 8 bases, and 20 bases lay in between. Germline CDR1 MGHDK, CDR2 SYGVNS. The CDR3 protein is CASSTTKEPGLTQYF. The CDR3, as DNA: TGTGCCAGCAGTACCACTAAGGAGCCAGGTCTTACGCAGTATTTT.

The rearrangement joins TRBV27 to TRBJ1-6, with D tentatively TRBD1 (5 bases). The V and J ends lost 7 bases and 4 bases respectively, with 8 bases between them. This CDR3 spans 13 amino acids. CDR1 and CDR2 (germline): MNHEY, SMNVEV (reference sequence). The CDR3 nucleotides are TGTGCCAGCACAGGGAGTTATAATTCACCCCTCCACTTT. It specifies CASTGSYNSPLHF.

The chain is built from TRBV5-1 and TRBJ1-2; D might be TRBD1 (5 bases). The CDR3 runs to 15 residues. The ends were cut back, 0 bases at V and 8 bases at J, with 17 bases in the middle. The germline gives CDR1 SGHRS, CDR2 YFSETQ. The DNA for the CDR3 is TGCGCCAGCAGCTTGGATGTCAGGACAAGGGAAGGCTACACCTTC. Protein product: CASSLDVRTREGYTF.

The rearrangement links TRBV10-3 to TRBJ2-7; D is undetermined. Germline-derived CDR1 and CDR2 are ENHRY and SYGVKD. The V end was cut by 11 bases, the J end by 2 bases, with 13 bases between. The CDR3 runs 12 residues. CDR3: CALQKGTYEQYF. The CDR3 DNA reads TGTGCCCTCCAGAAGGGCACCTACGAGCAGTACTTC.

The chain links TRBV12-5 to TRBJ2-3; 7 bases agree with TRBD2. J gave up 4 bases and V 5 bases, and 3 bases lay outside the gene matches. CDR1 is LGHNT and CDR2 is FRNRAP in the germline V gene. The CDR3 extends over 13 amino acids. The CDR3 loop reads CASGRAGADTQYF. For the CDR3, the DNA is TGTGCTAGTGGTCGCGCGGGGGCAGATACGCAGTATTTT.

The chain couples TRBV30 to TRBJ1-1; a possible D gene is TRBD1 (5 bases). This CDR3 has 16 residues. V lost 0 bases and J lost 0, with 14 bases in between. CDR1 and CDR2 from the germline V gene are GTSNPN and SVGIG (reference sequence). The CDR3 sequence is CAWSVLPTALNTEAFF. CDR3 sequence (DNA): TGTGCCTGGAGTGTACTCCCGACAGCTCTGAACACTGAAGCTTTCTTT.

The J gene is TRBJ1-2, the V gene TRBV28, with D tentatively TRBD1 (5 bases). V was pared by 5 bases and J by 11 bases, with 24 bases between. CDR3 length: 15 residues. Germline V lookup: CDR1 MDHEN, CDR2 SYDVKM. DNA of the CDR3: TGTGCCAGCAGTAGATCCGGGACCAGGTCCTTCCCGTACACCTTC. Translating gives CASSRSGTRSFPYTF.

The chain joins TRBV12-2 to TRBJ2-7. TRBV12-2 is noted as a pseudogene. The CDR3 covers 13 residues. The CDR3 coding sequence is TGTGCAAGTCGGCCCGACAGCGGCTACGAGCAGTACTTC. Translating it yields CASRPDSGYEQYF.

On this clone itself: One end of the junction does not line up with germline, which may come from a read error. J is TRBJ2-7 and V is TRBV18, with 9 bases fitting TRBD2. Per the germline V gene, CDR1 is KGHSH and CDR2 is LQKENI. The CDR3 is made up of 15 amino acids. CDR3 nucleotide sequence: TGTGCCAGCTCAGGTCCGGGACTAGCTTCCTCCGAGCAGTACTTC. Residues: CASSGPGLASSEQYF. Variable domain in full (rest from reference TRBV18 and TRBJ2-7): NAGVMQNPRHLVRRRGQEARLRCSPMKGHSHVYWYRQLPEEGLKFMVYLQKENIIDESGMPKERFSAEFPKEGPSILRIQQVVRGDSAAYFCASSGPGLASSEQYFGPGTRLTVT.